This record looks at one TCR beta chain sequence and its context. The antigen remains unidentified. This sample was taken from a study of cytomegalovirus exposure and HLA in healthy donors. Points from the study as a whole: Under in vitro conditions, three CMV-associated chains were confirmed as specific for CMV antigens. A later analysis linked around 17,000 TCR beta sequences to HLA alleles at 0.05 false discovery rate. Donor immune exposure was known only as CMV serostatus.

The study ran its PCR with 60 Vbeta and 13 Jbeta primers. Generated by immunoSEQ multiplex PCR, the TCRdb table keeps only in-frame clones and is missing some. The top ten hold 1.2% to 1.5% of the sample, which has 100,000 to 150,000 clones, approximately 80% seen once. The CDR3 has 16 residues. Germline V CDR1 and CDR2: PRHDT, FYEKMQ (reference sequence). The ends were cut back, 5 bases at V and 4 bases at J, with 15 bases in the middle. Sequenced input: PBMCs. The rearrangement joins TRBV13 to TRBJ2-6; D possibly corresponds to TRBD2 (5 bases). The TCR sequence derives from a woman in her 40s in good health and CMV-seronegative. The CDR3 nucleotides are TGTGCCAGCAGCACTCGGACTCCTATCGGGGCCAACGTCCTGACTTTC. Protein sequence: CASSTRTPIGANVLTF.